This TCR beta chain appears in the sequencing data of a study of T-cell reconstitution after alpha-beta-depleted transplantation in children. This CDR3 contains 13 residues. The V end lost 6 bases, the J end lost 0 bases, and 9 bases lay between the germline ends. This clonotype was found many times. Preparation of the TCRbeta library used unique molecular identifiers. TCRdb reanalysed the PCR reads using MiXCR and keeps one entry per CDR3 protein. The profile covers about 200,000 distinct CDR3 sequences, with approximately 6% appearing a single time and just over 4.5% taken by the ten largest. The origin of this receptor is a girl younger than two with combined immunodeficiency, due to receive a stem cell transplant. Sequencing used PBMCs, obtained before TCRalphabeta/CD19-depleted stem cell transplant. The chain has TRBV12-3 or TRBV12-4 and TRBJ2-7; D not resolved. CDR3 protein: CASSPTLSYEQYF. The CDR3 DNA follows: TGTGCCAGCAGCCCCACCCTCTCCTACGAGCAGTACTTC.